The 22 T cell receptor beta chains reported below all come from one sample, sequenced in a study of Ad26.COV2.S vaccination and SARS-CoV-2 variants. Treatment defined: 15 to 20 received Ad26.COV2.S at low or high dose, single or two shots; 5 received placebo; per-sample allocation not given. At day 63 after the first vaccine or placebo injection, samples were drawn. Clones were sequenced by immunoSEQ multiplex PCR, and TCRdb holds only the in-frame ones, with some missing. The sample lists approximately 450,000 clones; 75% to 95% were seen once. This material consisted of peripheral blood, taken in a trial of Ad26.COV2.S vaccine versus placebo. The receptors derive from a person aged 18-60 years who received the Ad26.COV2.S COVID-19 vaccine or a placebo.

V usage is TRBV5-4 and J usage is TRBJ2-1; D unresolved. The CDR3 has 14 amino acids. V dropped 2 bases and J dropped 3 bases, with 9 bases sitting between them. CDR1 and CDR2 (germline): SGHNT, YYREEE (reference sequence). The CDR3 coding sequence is TGTGCCAGCAGCTTAGGGCGGAGCTACAATGAGCAGTTCTTC. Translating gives CASSLGRSYNEQFF.

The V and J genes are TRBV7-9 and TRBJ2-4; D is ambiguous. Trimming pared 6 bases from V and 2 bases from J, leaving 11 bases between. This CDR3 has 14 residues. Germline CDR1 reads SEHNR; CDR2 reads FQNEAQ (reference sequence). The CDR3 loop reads CASRIINTKNIQYF. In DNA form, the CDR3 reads TGTGCCAGCAGAATTATAAATACCAAAAACATTCAGTACTTC.

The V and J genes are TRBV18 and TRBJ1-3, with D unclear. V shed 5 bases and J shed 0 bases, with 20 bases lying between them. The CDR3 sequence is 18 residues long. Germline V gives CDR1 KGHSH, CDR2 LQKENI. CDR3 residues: CASSTTPLQGFSGNTIYF. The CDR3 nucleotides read TGTGCCAGCTCAACAACTCCCCTTCAAGGTTTCTCTGGAAACACCATATATTTT.

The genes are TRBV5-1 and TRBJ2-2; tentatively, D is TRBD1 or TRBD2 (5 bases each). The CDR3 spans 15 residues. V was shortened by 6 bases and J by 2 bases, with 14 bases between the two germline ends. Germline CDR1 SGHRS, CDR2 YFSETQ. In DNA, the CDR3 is TGCGCCAGCAAAACCGGGACCTACAACACCGGGGAGCTGTTTTTT. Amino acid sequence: CASKTGTYNTGELFF.

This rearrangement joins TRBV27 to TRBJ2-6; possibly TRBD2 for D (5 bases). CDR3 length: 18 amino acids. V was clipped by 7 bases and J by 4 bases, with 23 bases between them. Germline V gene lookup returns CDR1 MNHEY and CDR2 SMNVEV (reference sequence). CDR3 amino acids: CASNSKTPQEVGANVLTF. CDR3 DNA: TGTGCCAGCAATTCAAAAACTCCTCAGGAGGTGGGGGCCAACGTCCTGACTTTC.

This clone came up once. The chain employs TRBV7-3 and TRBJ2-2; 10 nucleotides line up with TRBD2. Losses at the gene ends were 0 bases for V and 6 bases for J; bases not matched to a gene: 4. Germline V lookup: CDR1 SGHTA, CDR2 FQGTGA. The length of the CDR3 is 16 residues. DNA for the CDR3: TGTGCCAGCAGCTTAACTGGGACTAGCGTTTCCGGGGAGCTGTTTTTT. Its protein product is CASSLTGTSVSGELFF.

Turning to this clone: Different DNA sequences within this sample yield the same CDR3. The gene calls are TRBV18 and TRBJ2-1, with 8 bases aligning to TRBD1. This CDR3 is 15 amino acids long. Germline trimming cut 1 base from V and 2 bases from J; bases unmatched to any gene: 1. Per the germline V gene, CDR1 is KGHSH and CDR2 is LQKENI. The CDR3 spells CASSPQDRAYNEQFF. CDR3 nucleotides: TGTGCCAGCTCACCACAGGACAGGGCCTACAATGAGCAGTTCTTC. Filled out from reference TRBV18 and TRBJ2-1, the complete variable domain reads NAGVMQNPRHLVRRRGQEARLRCSPMKGHSHVYWYRQLPEEGLKFMVYLQKENIIDESGMPKERFSAEFPKEGPSILRIQQVVRGDSAAYFCASSPQDRAYNEQFFGPGTRLTVL.

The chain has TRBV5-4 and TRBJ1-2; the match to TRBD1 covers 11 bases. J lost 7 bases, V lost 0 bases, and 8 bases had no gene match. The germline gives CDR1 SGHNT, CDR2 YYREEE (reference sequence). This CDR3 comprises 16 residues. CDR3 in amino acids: CASSLDGTGGYSGYTF. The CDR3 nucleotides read TGTGCCAGCAGCTTGGATGGGACAGGGGGGTATTCTGGCTACACCTTC. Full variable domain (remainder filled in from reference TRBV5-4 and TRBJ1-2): ETGVTQSPTHLIKTRGQQVTLRCSSQSGHNTVSWYQQALGQGPQFIFQYYREEENGRGNFPPRFSGLQFPNYSSELNVNALELDDSALYLCASSLDGTGGYSGYTFGSGTRLTVV.

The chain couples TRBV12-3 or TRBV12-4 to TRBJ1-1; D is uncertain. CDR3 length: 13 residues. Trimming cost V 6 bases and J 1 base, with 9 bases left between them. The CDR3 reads CASRGRTNTEAFF. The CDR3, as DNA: TGTGCCAGCAGAGGACGGACGAACACTGAAGCTTTCTTT.

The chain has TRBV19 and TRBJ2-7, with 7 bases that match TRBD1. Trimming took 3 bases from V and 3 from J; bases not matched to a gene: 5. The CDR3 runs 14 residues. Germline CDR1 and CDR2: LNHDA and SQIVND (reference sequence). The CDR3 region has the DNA TGTGCCAGTAGTATTCGGGACAGCTTCTACGAGCAGTACTTC. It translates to CASSIRDSFYEQYF.

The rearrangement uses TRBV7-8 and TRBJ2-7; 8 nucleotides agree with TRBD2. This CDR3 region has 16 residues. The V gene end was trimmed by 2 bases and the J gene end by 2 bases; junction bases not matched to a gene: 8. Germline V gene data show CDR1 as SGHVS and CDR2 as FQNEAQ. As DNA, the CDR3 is TGTGCCAGCAGCTTACTACTAGCGGCTTTGACCTACGAGCAGTACTTC. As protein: CASSLLLAALTYEQYF.

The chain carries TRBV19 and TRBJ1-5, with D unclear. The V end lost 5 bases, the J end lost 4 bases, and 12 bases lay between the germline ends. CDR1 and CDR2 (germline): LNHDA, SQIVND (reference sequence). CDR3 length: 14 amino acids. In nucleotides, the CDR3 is TGTGCCAGTAGTCAGGTCCCGGGGAATCAGCCCCAGCATTTT. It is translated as CASSQVPGNQPQHF.

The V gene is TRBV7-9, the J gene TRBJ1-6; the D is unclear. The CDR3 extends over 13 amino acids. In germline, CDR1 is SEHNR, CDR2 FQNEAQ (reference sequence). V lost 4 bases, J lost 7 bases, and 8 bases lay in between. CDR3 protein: CASSSEKNSPLHF. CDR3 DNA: TGTGCCAGCAGCTCCGAAAAGAATTCACCCCTCCACTTT.

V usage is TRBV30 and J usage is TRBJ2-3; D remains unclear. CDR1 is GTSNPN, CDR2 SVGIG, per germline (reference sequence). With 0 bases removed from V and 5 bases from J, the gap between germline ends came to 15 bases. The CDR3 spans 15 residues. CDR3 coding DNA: TGTGCCTGGAGTGTGCGCCCCCTCCTTGGAGATACGCAGTATTTT. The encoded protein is CAWSVRPLLGDTQYF.

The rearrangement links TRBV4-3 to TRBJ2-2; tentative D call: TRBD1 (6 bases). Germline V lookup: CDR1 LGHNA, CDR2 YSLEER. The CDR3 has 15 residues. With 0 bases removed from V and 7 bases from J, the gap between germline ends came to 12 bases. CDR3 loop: CASSQDTGPDGELFF. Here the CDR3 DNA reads TGCGCCAGCAGCCAAGATACAGGGCCTGACGGGGAGCTGTTTTTT.

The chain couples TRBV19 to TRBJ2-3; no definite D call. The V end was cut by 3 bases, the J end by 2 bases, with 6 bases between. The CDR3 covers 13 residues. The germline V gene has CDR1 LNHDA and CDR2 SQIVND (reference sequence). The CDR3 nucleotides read TGTGCCAGTAGTATTTTGCTCACAGATACGCAGTATTTT. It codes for CASSILLTDTQYF.

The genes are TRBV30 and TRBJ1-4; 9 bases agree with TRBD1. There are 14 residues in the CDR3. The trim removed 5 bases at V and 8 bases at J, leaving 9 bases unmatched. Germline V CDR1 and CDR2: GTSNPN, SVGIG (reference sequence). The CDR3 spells CAWAVTGGREKLFF. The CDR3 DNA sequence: TGTGCCTGGGCGGTGACAGGGGGACGGGAAAAACTGTTTTTT.

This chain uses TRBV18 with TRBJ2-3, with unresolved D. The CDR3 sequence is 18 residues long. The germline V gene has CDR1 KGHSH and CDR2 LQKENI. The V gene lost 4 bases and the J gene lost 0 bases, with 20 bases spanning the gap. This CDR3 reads CASSHLGWRSTSTDTQYF. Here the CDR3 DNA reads TGTGCCAGCTCACACTTAGGTTGGCGTTCAACTAGCACAGATACGCAGTATTTT.

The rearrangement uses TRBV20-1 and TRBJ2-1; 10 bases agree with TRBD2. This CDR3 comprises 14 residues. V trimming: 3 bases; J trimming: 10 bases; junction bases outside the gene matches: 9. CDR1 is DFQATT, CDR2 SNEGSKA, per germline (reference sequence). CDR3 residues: CSASPLAGAWEQFF. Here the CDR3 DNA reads TGCAGTGCTAGTCCCCTAGCGGGAGCGTGGGAGCAGTTCTTC.

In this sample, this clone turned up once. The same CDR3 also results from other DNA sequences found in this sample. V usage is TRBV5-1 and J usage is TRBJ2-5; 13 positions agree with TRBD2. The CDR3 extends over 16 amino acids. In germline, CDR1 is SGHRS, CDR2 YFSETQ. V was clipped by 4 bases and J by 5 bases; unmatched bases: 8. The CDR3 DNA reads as TGCGCCAGCAGCCCTGGACTAGCGGGAGTGGGGGAGACCCAGTACTTC. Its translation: CASSPGLAGVGETQYF.

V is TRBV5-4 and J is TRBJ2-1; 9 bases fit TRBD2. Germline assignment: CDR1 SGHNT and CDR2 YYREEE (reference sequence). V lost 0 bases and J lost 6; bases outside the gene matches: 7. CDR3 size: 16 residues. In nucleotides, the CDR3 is TGTGCCAGCAGCTTGGGTCGTAGCGGGAGCACCAATGAGCAGTTCTTC. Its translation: CASSLGRSGSTNEQFF.

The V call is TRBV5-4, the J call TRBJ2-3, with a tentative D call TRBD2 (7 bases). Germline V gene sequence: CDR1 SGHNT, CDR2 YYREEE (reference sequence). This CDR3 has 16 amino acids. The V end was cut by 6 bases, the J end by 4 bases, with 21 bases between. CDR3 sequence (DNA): TGTGCCAGCAACCTCGCGGGGGCTAGCGGAGCAGATACGCAGTATTTT. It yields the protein CASNLAGASGADTQYF. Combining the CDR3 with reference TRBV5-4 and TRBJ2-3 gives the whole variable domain ETGVTQSPTHLIKTRGQQVTLRCSSQSGHNTVSWYQQALGQGPQFIFQYYREEENGRGNFPPRFSGLQFPNYSSELNVNALELDDSALYLCASNLAGASGADTQYFGPGTRLTVL.